This TCR beta chain was sequenced for a study of blood T cell repertoires in COVID-19. Looking at the study overall: Spain, Italy and the United States supplied samples that represented acute and convalescent COVID-19. PBMCs, B-cell-depleted T cells, or T cells were the source of the cDNA or gDNA that made up the material.

Original processing methods: Reference gene primer amplification gave estimated nucleated cell counts. Method: immunoSEQ multiplex PCR; TCRdb's copy keeps in-frame clones and lacks some. The D gene and trimming were derived from the DNA, and the V and J assignments and clone size from that table. The sample has approximately 170,000 clones, about 80% seen once. This receptor was obtained from a man in his 70s with active or convalescent COVID-19. Sequencing input: peripheral blood.

CDR3 residues: CASSSSGRAYREQYF. CDR3 DNA sequence: TGTGCCAGTAGTTCTAGCGGGAGGGCCTACCGCGAGCAGTACTTC. This chain uses TRBV19 with TRBJ2-7; 12 positions match TRBD2. J gave up 6 bases and V 5 bases, and 8 bases lay outside the gene matches. The length of the CDR3 is 15 residues. Germline values: CDR1 LNHDA, CDR2 SQIVND (reference sequence).